The rows below give T cell receptor beta chains drawn from one sample of a study of cytomegalovirus exposure and HLA in healthy donors. Assay: immunoSEQ multiplex PCR; the TCRdb copy retains only in-frame clones and omits some. This sample has 100,000 to 120,000 clones, with roughly 70% found just once. The sequenced sample consisted of PBMCs. All receptors come from a man aged 40-55 years in good health and CMV-seronegative. CDR3s include the opening cysteine and the closing phenylalanine or tryptophan. D genes are given only for firm matches. Rows give clone size only sometimes, using once, few, many, or a class for an expanded clone.

CDR3aa: CASSTRLRGSYNEQFF; CDR3nt: TGTGCCAGTAGTACCCGTCTCCGGGGATCCTACAATGAGCAGTTCTTC; v_gene: TRBV19; d_gene: -; abundance: few; j_gene: TRBJ2-1
CDR3aa: CASSPRTRAAGALHYGYTF; CDR3nt: TGTGCCAGCTCACCACGAACGAGGGCGGCGGGGGCGCTTCACTATGGCTACACCTTC; v_gene: TRBV18; d_gene: -; abundance: -; j_gene: TRBJ1-2
CDR3aa: CASSQGQGNTEAFF; CDR3nt: TGCGCCAGCAGCCAAGGACAGGGGAACACTGAAGCTTTCTTT; v_gene: TRBV4-1; d_gene: TRBD1; abundance: -; j_gene: TRBJ1-1
CDR3aa: CASSVETSGLLEDTQYF; CDR3nt: TGTGCCAGCAGCGTAGAAACTAGCGGGTTGCTTGAGGATACGCAGTATTTT; v_gene: TRBV9; d_gene: TRBD2; abundance: -; j_gene: TRBJ2-3
CDR3aa: CASSETETSGNTIYF; CDR3nt: TGTGCCAGCAGTGAAACAGAAACCTCTGGAAACACCATATATTTT; v_gene: TRBV2; d_gene: -; abundance: -; j_gene: TRBJ1-3
CDR3aa: CASSQVPSFTDTQYF; CDR3nt: TGCGCCAGCAGCCAGGTCCCTAGCTTCACAGATACGCAGTATTTT; v_gene: TRBV4-1; d_gene: -; abundance: -; j_gene: TRBJ2-3
CDR3aa: CASSLGDTYEQYF; CDR3nt: TGTGCCAGCAGTTTGGGGGACACCTACGAGCAGTACTTC; v_gene: TRBV27; d_gene: -; abundance: -; j_gene: TRBJ2-7
CDR3aa: CASSSGRNRDSPYEQYF; CDR3nt: TGTGCCAGCAGCTCTGGACGAAACAGGGATTCCCCCTACGAGCAGTACTTC; v_gene: TRBV7-9; d_gene: -; abundance: -; j_gene: TRBJ2-7
CDR3aa: CASSAGDRLYEQYF; CDR3nt: TGTGCCAGCAGCGCGGGGGACAGGCTCTACGAGCAGTACTTC; v_gene: TRBV5-4; d_gene: -; abundance: -; j_gene: TRBJ2-7
CDR3aa: CASSFPAQGVLTF; CDR3nt: TGTGCCAGCAGTTTCCCCGCCCAGGGAGTCCTGACTTTC; v_gene: TRBV28; d_gene: -; abundance: -; j_gene: TRBJ2-6
CDR3aa: CASSIPGGKNIQYF; CDR3nt: TGTGCCAGTAGTATACCGGGGGGCAAAAACATTCAGTACTTC; v_gene: TRBV19; d_gene: TRBD2; abundance: -; j_gene: TRBJ2-4
CDR3aa: CASSLAPQAYGYTF; CDR3nt: TGTGCCAGCAGCTTAGCCCCCCAGGCCTATGGCTACACCTTC; v_gene: TRBV7-8; d_gene: -; abundance: -; j_gene: TRBJ1-2
CDR3aa: CASSETHLTIAGDLDTQYF; CDR3nt: TGTGCCAGCAGCGAGACCCATTTGACGATAGCGGGAGACTTGGATACGCAGTATTTT; v_gene: TRBV9; d_gene: TRBD2; abundance: -; j_gene: TRBJ2-3
CDR3aa: CASRGTSFYNEQFF; CDR3nt: TGTGCCAGCAGGGGGACTAGCTTCTACAATGAGCAGTTCTTC; v_gene: TRBV6-5; d_gene: TRBD2; abundance: few; j_gene: TRBJ2-1
CDR3aa: CSSLTGVNGYTF; CDR3nt: TGCAGCTCCCTGACAGGAGTGAATGGCTACACCTTC; v_gene: TRBV29-1; d_gene: -; abundance: -; j_gene: TRBJ1-2
CDR3aa: CASSSNQGTGELFF; CDR3nt: TGTGCCAGCAGTTCCAACCAGGGAACCGGGGAGCTGTTTTTT; v_gene: TRBV6-6; d_gene: -; abundance: -; j_gene: TRBJ2-2
CDR3aa: CASRQGDNSPLHF; CDR3nt: TGCGCCAGCAGACAGGGCGATAATTCACCCCTCCACTTT; v_gene: TRBV5-1; d_gene: -; abundance: few; j_gene: TRBJ1-6
CDR3aa: CASSQGQVSYGYTF; CDR3nt: TGCGCCAGCAGCCAAGGTCAGGTTTCATATGGCTACACCTTC; v_gene: TRBV4-3; d_gene: -; abundance: -; j_gene: TRBJ1-2
CDR3aa: CASSQEWGTGNSPLHF; CDR3nt: TGCGCCAGCAGCCAAGAATGGGGGACAGGGAATTCACCCCTCCACTTT; v_gene: TRBV4-1; d_gene: TRBD1; abundance: -; j_gene: TRBJ1-6
CDR3aa: CASSLGGGGEKLFF; CDR3nt: TGTGCCAGCAGCTTAGGGGGGGGAGGTGAAAAACTGTTTTTT; v_gene: TRBV7-2; d_gene: -; abundance: -; j_gene: TRBJ1-4
CDR3aa: CASSLDSGGFGNTEAFF; CDR3nt: TGTGCCAGCAGCTTGGACAGCGGGGGGTTTGGGAACACTGAAGCTTTCTTT; v_gene: TRBV5-6; d_gene: -; abundance: -; j_gene: TRBJ1-1
CDR3aa: CASSIEHRGNTEAFF; CDR3nt: TGTGCCAGTAGTATAGAACACAGGGGGAACACTGAAGCTTTCTTT; v_gene: TRBV19; d_gene: TRBD1; abundance: -; j_gene: TRBJ1-1
CDR3aa: CASSPLDRAQGETQYF; CDR3nt: TGTGCCAGCAGCCCCCTCGACAGGGCCCAGGGAGAGACCCAGTACTTC; v_gene: TRBV7-3; d_gene: TRBD1; abundance: -; j_gene: TRBJ2-5
CDR3aa: CASSSAGSGEKLFF; CDR3nt: TGTGCCAGCAGTTCAGCAGGTTCTGGCGAAAAACTGTTTTTT; v_gene: TRBV6-5; d_gene: -; abundance: -; j_gene: TRBJ1-4
CDR3aa: CAISEPTGPTRGYTF; CDR3nt: TGTGCCATCAGTGAGCCGACAGGTCCCACAAGAGGCTACACCTTC; v_gene: TRBV10-3; d_gene: -; abundance: few; j_gene: TRBJ1-2
CDR3aa: CASRGRGLGNEKLFF; CDR3nt: TGTGCCAGCAGGGGTAGGGGGCTAGGTAATGAAAAACTGTTTTTT; v_gene: TRBV2; d_gene: TRBD1; abundance: -; j_gene: TRBJ1-4
CDR3aa: CAWTGLAGLRDTQYF; CDR3nt: TGTGCCTGGACAGGACTAGCGGGGTTAAGAGATACGCAGTATTTT; v_gene: TRBV30; d_gene: TRBD2; abundance: -; j_gene: TRBJ2-3
CDR3aa: CASSDGTGIYGYTF; CDR3nt: TGCGCCAGCAGTGATGGGACAGGAATCTATGGCTACACCTTC; v_gene: TRBV10-1; d_gene: TRBD1; abundance: once; j_gene: TRBJ1-2
CDR3aa: CASSSTGFSADTQYF; CDR3nt: TGTGCCAGCAGCTCGACAGGGTTTTCGGCAGATACGCAGTATTTT; v_gene: TRBV5-4; d_gene: TRBD1; abundance: -; j_gene: TRBJ2-3
CDR3aa: CASTRTDSYEQYF; CDR3nt: TGTGCCAGTACTCGGACAGACTCCTACGAGCAGTACTTC; v_gene: TRBV19; d_gene: -; abundance: few; j_gene: TRBJ2-7
CDR3aa: CASSPRYFGQGNTEAFF; CDR3nt: TGTGCCAGCAGCCCCCGCTACTTTGGACAGGGCAACACTGAAGCTTTCTTT; v_gene: TRBV7-8; d_gene: TRBD1; abundance: -; j_gene: TRBJ1-1
CDR3aa: CASSQADRGYGYTF; CDR3nt: TGTGCCAGCAGCCAAGCTGACAGGGGCTATGGCTACACCTTC; v_gene: TRBV4-2; d_gene: TRBD1; abundance: -; j_gene: TRBJ1-2
CDR3aa: CASSIQGAIQPQHF; CDR3nt: TGTGCCAGTAGTATCCAGGGGGCGATTCAGCCCCAGCATTTT; v_gene: TRBV19; d_gene: TRBD1; abundance: -; j_gene: TRBJ1-5
CDR3aa: CASSRTGTIDGETQYF; CDR3nt: TGCGCCAGCAGCCGAACCGGGACAATCGACGGGGAGACCCAGTACTTC; v_gene: TRBV5-1; d_gene: -; abundance: -; j_gene: TRBJ2-5
CDR3aa: CASGLPDRTYNEQFF; CDR3nt: TGTGCTAGTGGTTTGCCGGACAGGACCTACAATGAGCAGTTCTTC; v_gene: TRBV12-5; d_gene: TRBD1; abundance: -; j_gene: TRBJ2-1
CDR3aa: CASSLSPDNEQFF; CDR3nt: TGTGCCAGCAGCTTATCCCCAGACAATGAGCAGTTCTTC; v_gene: TRBV7-6; d_gene: -; abundance: few; j_gene: TRBJ2-1
CDR3aa: CASGPTGGLSQPQHF; CDR3nt: TGTGCCAGCGGTCCGACAGGGGGCCTGAGTCAGCCCCAGCATTTT; v_gene: TRBV2; d_gene: TRBD1; abundance: -; j_gene: TRBJ1-5
CDR3aa: CASGTGIYEQYF; CDR3nt: TGTGCCAGCGGGACAGGGATCTACGAGCAGTACTTC; v_gene: TRBV27; d_gene: TRBD1; abundance: -; j_gene: TRBJ2-7
CDR3aa: CSVGTGALSNSPLHF; CDR3nt: TGCAGCGTTGGGACAGGCGCTTTATCTAATTCACCCCTCCACTTT; v_gene: TRBV29-1; d_gene: TRBD1; abundance: many; j_gene: TRBJ1-6
CDR3aa: CASSSSPGGPDEQFF; CDR3nt: TGCGCCAGCAGCTCCAGCCCTGGGGGCCCGGATGAGCAGTTCTTC; v_gene: TRBV5-1; d_gene: -; abundance: -; j_gene: TRBJ2-1
CDR3aa: CASSLEYPTAGLHEQYF; CDR3nt: TGTGCCAGCAGCTTAGAGTACCCTACAGCGGGGCTTCACGAGCAGTACTTC; v_gene: TRBV7-2; d_gene: TRBD2; abundance: -; j_gene: TRBJ2-7
CDR3aa: CASSLGASNEQFF; CDR3nt: TGTGCCAGCAGCCTGGGAGCTTCCAATGAGCAGTTCTTC; v_gene: TRBV7-9; d_gene: -; abundance: -; j_gene: TRBJ2-1
CDR3aa: CASSNPWGPDEQYF; CDR3nt: TGTGCCAGCAGCAACCCATGGGGCCCCGACGAGCAGTACTTC; v_gene: TRBV7-6; d_gene: -; abundance: -; j_gene: TRBJ2-7